These 30 T cell receptor beta chains originate from one sample sequenced in a study of blood T cell repertoires in COVID-19. TCRdb's copy holds only in-frame clones and misses some; the assay was immunoSEQ multiplex PCR. The sample includes around 87,000 clones, approximately 77% of them seen just once. Sequencing was done on a sample of peripheral blood. These receptors came from a woman over 75 with acute or convalescent COVID-19.

The chain is built from TRBV5-5 and TRBJ2-3; 11 bases match TRBD2. The germline V gene has CDR1 SGHKS and CDR2 YYEKEE (reference sequence). V dropped 0 bases and J dropped 4; count of bases not matched to a gene: 1. The length of the CDR3 is 15 residues. CDR3 sequence reads: CASSLASGRPDTQYF. CDR3 DNA sequence: TGTGCCAGCAGCTTGGCTAGCGGGAGGCCAGATACGCAGTATTTT.

In this sample, this clone turned up once. The CDR3 region is CASSDRGRFDEQYF. The DNA for the CDR3 is TGTGCCAGCAGCGACAGGGGGCGTTTCGACGAGCAGTACTTC. This chain connects TRBV21-1 to TRBJ2-7; TRBD1 is the table's D call and was not checked against the DNA. TRBV21-1 is recorded as a pseudogene. The CDR3 runs 14 residues.

V is TRBV10-3 and J is TRBJ2-1; no firm D call. Trimming shortened V by 5 bases and J by 7 bases, and 9 bases separated the two germline ends. This CDR3 is 12 amino acids long. Germline-derived CDR1 and CDR2 are ENHRY and SYGVKD. CDR3 DNA: TGTGCCATCAGTTCGGCAGGAAATGAGCAGTTCTTC. Amino acids: CAISSAGNEQFF.

CDR3 loop: CASSLDRVGYTF. In DNA, the CDR3 is TGTGCCAGCAGTCTCGACAGGGTCGGCTACACCTTC. V and J are TRBV2 and TRBJ1-2; TRBD1 aligns across 7 bases. The CDR3 contains 12 residues. The ends lost 5 bases at V and 8 bases at J; junction bases unmatched: 5. Per the germline V gene, CDR1 is SNHLY and CDR2 is FYNNEI.

The chain carries TRBV7-3 and TRBJ1-1, with D tentatively TRBD1 (6 bases). Germline lookup yields CDR1 SGHTA and CDR2 FQGTGA. The V and J ends lost 3 bases and 2 bases respectively, with 13 bases between them. The CDR3 totals 15 residues. CDR3 sequence: CASSFRGGTNTEAFF. DNA of the CDR3: TGTGCCAGCAGCTTTAGGGGGGGAACAAACACTGAAGCTTTCTTT.

This chain connects TRBV3-1 (or the pseudogene TRBV3-2) to TRBJ1-2, with 8 bases lining up with TRBD1. J lost 7 bases, V lost 0 bases, and 7 bases had no gene match. This CDR3 is 15 amino acids long. Germline loops: CDR1 LGHDT, CDR2 YNNKEL (reference sequence). CDR3 amino acids: CASSQEDQGAGGYTF. The DNA of the CDR3 is TGTGCCAGCAGCCAAGAGGATCAGGGGGCTGGTGGCTACACCTTC.

The J gene is TRBJ1-1, the V gene TRBV7-2; D might be TRBD1 (6 bases). V was shortened by 5 bases and J by 3 bases, with 10 bases between the two germline ends. The length of the CDR3 is 13 residues. Germline values: CDR1 SGHTA, CDR2 FQGNSA. The CDR3 bases are TGTGCCAGCAGCCCCACAGGGTACACTGAAGCTTTCTTT. This codes for CASSPTGYTEAFF.

The CDR3 coding sequence is TGCGCCAGCAGCCAAGGAGATTCAGGAAAAAACATTCAGTACTTC. Its translation: CASSQGDSGKNIQYF. The gene calls are TRBV4-3 and TRBJ2-4; no clear D gene. The CDR3 is made up of 15 amino acids. Germline V gene lookup returns CDR1 LGHNA and CDR2 YSLEER. Between the trimmed V and J ends, which lost 1 base and 4 bases, there was a span of 11 bases.

The chain is built from TRBV11-1 and TRBJ1-1, with TRBD1 as a possible D gene (5 bases). Germline loops: CDR1 SGHAT, CDR2 FQDESV (reference sequence). This CDR3 region has 12 residues. With 5 bases removed from V and 5 bases from J, the gap between germline ends came to 9 bases. The CDR3: CASSAGGTEAFF. The CDR3 DNA follows: TGTGCCAGCAGCGCGGGGGGAACTGAAGCTTTCTTT.

The rearrangement uses TRBV25-1 and TRBJ2-3; 7 positions match TRBD1. Germline lookup yields CDR1 MGHDK and CDR2 SYGVNS. V was clipped by 3 bases and J by 2 bases; unmatched bases: 2. This CDR3 is 14 amino acids long. Written as DNA, the CDR3 is TGTGCCAGCAGTGAGGGACAGTTCACAGATACGCAGTATTTT. It is translated as CASSEGQFTDTQYF. Full variable domain (outside the CDR3, taken from reference TRBV25-1 and TRBJ2-3): EADIYQTPRYLVIGTGKKITLECSQTMGHDKMYWYQQDPGMELHLIHYSYGVNSTEKGDLSSESTVSRIRTEHFPLTLESARPSHTSQYLCASSEGQFTDTQYFGPGTRLTVL.

The gene calls are TRBV3-1 (or the pseudogene TRBV3-2) and TRBJ1-6; a possible D gene is TRBD1 (5 bases). Trimming pared 4 bases from V and 10 bases from J, leaving 14 bases between. The germline V gene has CDR1 LGHDT and CDR2 YNNKEL (reference sequence). The CDR3 covers 14 residues. The CDR3 DNA reads as TGTGCCAGCAGCCCCCGCGGGGGAGGCTCACCCCTCCACTTT. Translated: CASSPRGGGSPLHF.

This clone turned up a few times. The chain combines TRBV7-8 with TRBJ1-3; D unclear. Germline V gene sequence: CDR1 SGHVS, CDR2 FQNEAQ. Trimming left V 1 base short and J 2 bases short, with 6 bases between. This CDR3 spans 14 amino acids. Here the CDR3 DNA reads TGTGCCAGCAGCTTAGTTCCAGCTGGAAACACCATATATTTT. It translates to CASSLVPAGNTIYF.

The chain links TRBV7-2 to TRBJ2-1; no clear D. Germline V gene lookup returns CDR1 SGHTA and CDR2 FQGNSA. The CDR3 has 14 amino acids. V was clipped by 1 base and J by 8 bases, with 12 bases between them. The CDR3 reads CASSLGLVSDEQFF. CDR3 DNA sequence: TGTGCCAGCAGCTTAGGGCTAGTCAGCGATGAGCAGTTCTTC.

V and J are TRBV19 and TRBJ1-1, with a weak D call TRBD1 (6 bases). This CDR3 contains 12 residues. CDR1 and CDR2 (germline): LNHDA, SQIVND (reference sequence). V gave up 3 bases and J gave up 6 bases, with 8 bases separating them. CDR3 loop: CASSIQGSEAFF. In DNA, the CDR3 is TGTGCCAGTAGTATCCAGGGGTCTGAAGCTTTCTTT.

CDR3 DNA: TGTGCCACCAGTGATTCCGGCGGGGAATTATACAAAAGCTCCTACAATGAGCAGTTCTTC. It encodes CATSDSGGELYKSSYNEQFF. The gene calls are TRBV24-1 and TRBJ2-1; tentatively, D is TRBD2 (6 bases). Germline CDR1 KGHDR, CDR2 SFDVKD. The CDR3 sequence is 20 residues long. V was trimmed by 2 bases and J by 0 bases, leaving 22 bases between them.

This chain links TRBV30 with TRBJ1-5; 8 bases agree with TRBD1. The CDR3 totals 15 residues. Looked up from germline, CDR1 is GTSNPN and CDR2 is SVGIG (reference sequence). The J segment lost 4 bases and the V segment lost 0 bases, leaving 5 bases of the junction unmatched. CDR3 bases: TGTGCCTGGAGTGTAGCAGGGGGCCGGAATCAGCCCCAGCATTTT. As protein: CAWSVAGGRNQPQHF.

The chain is built from TRBV4-1 and TRBJ1-1; D is possibly TRBD1 (6 bases). Trimming cost V 2 bases and J 6 bases, with 16 bases left between them. Germline V gene sequence: CDR1 MGHRA, CDR2 YSYEKL. The CDR3 extends over 15 amino acids. The CDR3: CASSQIGAGAAEAFF. Written as DNA, the CDR3 is TGCGCCAGCAGCCAAATAGGTGCAGGGGCCGCTGAAGCTTTCTTT.

The chain has TRBV7-3 and TRBJ2-3; perhaps TRBD2 as D (5 bases). Trimming left V 1 base short and J 1 base short, with 15 bases between. Looked up from germline, CDR1 is SGHTA and CDR2 is FQGTGA. The CDR3 runs to 17 residues. This chain's CDR3 is CASSLIGASLGTDTQYF. The CDR3 DNA reads as TGTGCCAGCAGCTTAATAGGCGCTAGCTTGGGCACAGATACGCAGTATTTT.

This clone was seen only a few times. This chain joins TRBV19 and TRBJ1-2; 7 bases are a match to TRBD1. The V gene's germline CDR1 is LNHDA and CDR2 SQIVND (reference sequence). Unmatched junction bases numbered 14, after V lost 6 bases and J lost 7 bases. The CDR3 contains 15 residues. CDR3 loop: CASREGAYPSVGYTF. For the CDR3, the DNA is TGTGCCAGTAGAGAGGGGGCTTACCCCTCGGTTGGCTACACCTTC.

The table lists this clone with a few counts. The CDR3 region is CASSPPPGRTPTSYEQYF. CDR3 sequence (DNA): TGTGCCAGCAGTCCCCCACCGGGCCGGACACCAACCTCCTACGAGCAGTACTTC. The gene calls are TRBV28 and TRBJ2-7; tentatively, D is TRBD1 (5 bases). V was clipped by 5 bases and J by 0 bases, with 23 bases between them. CDR3 length: 18 residues. CDR1 and CDR2 (germline): MDHEN, SYDVKM.

In this sample, this clone turned up a few times. This chain connects TRBV6-2 or TRBV6-3 to TRBJ2-7; no definite D call. This CDR3 has 14 amino acids. Trimming removed 0 bases from V and 4 bases from J, with 10 bases in between. Germline loops: CDR1 MNHEY, CDR2 SVGEGT. The CDR3 DNA is TGTGCCAGCAGTTACTCGATGGGCCCATACGAGCAGTACTTC. This gives the protein CASSYSMGPYEQYF.

This clone appeared a few times. The genes are TRBV2 and TRBJ1-1, with TRBD1 as a possible D gene (6 bases). V was cut by 6 bases and J by 2 bases, with 16 bases left in between. This CDR3 contains 15 residues. Germline CDR1 is SNHLY and CDR2 is FYNNEI. The CDR3 bases are TGTGCCAGCAGGGACAGTTTAGTCCTCAACACTGAAGCTTTCTTT. It encodes CASRDSLVLNTEAFF.

This clone was seen just once. The chain joins TRBV29-1 to TRBJ1-2; possible D gene TRBD1, 6 bases. The germline CDR1 and CDR2 sequences are SQVTM and ANQGSEA. This CDR3 is built from 11 residues. The V end lost 6 bases, the J end lost 9 bases, and 14 bases lay between the germline ends. The CDR3 is CSVVRGWSYTF. The CDR3 DNA reads as TGCAGCGTGGTAAGGGGGTGGAGCTACACCTTC. Using reference TRBV29-1 and TRBJ1-2 for the parts outside the CDR3, the full variable domain is SAVISQKPSRDICQRGTSLTIQCQVDSQVTMMFWYRQQPGQSLTLIATANQGSEATYESGFVIDKFPISRPNLTFSTLTVSNMSPEDSSIYLCSVVRGWSYTFGSGTRLTVV.

J is TRBJ1-3 and V is TRBV3-1 (or the pseudogene TRBV3-2); D gene uncertain. Germline V gene data show CDR1 as LGHDT and CDR2 as YNNKEL (reference sequence). Trimming took 5 bases from V and 0 from J, leaving 14 bases between them. The CDR3 contains 16 residues. CDR3 loop: CASSARRGSSGNTIYF. Here the CDR3 DNA reads TGTGCCAGCAGCGCCCGACGGGGAAGCTCTGGAAACACCATATATTTT.

This chain uses TRBV12-5 with TRBJ1-1, with TRBD1 identical over 8 bases. The V gene's germline CDR1 is LGHNT and CDR2 FRNRAP. V gave up 4 bases and J gave up 5 bases; unmatched junction bases: 12. The CDR3 length is 16 residues. DNA for the CDR3: TGTGCTAGTGGTTCGCATTCGGGACAGGTGAGGACTGAAGCTTTCTTT. Translation gives CASGSHSGQVRTEAFF. Full variable domain (outside the CDR3, taken from reference TRBV12-5 and TRBJ1-1): DARVTQTPRHKVTEMGQEVTMRCQPILGHNTVFWYRQTMMQGLELLAYFRNRAPLDDSGMPKDRFSAEMPDATLATLKIQPSEPRDSAVYFCASGSHSGQVRTEAFFGQGTRLTVV.

The chain carries TRBV5-4 and TRBJ2-7; 7 nucleotides align to TRBD2. This CDR3 is built from 14 residues. The junction had 2 bases not matched to a gene; V was cut back by 2 bases and J by 0 bases. Germline CDR1 reads SGHNT; CDR2 reads YYREEE (reference sequence). CDR3 coding DNA: TGTGCCAGCAGCTTATTAGCGGGCTCCTACGAGCAGTACTTC. Its protein product is CASSLLAGSYEQYF. The entire variable domain, with the rest obtained from reference TRBV5-4 and TRBJ2-7, is as follows: ETGVTQSPTHLIKTRGQQVTLRCSSQSGHNTVSWYQQALGQGPQFIFQYYREEENGRGNFPPRFSGLQFPNYSSELNVNALELDDSALYLCASSLLAGSYEQYFGPGTRLTVT.

The chain joins TRBV7-2 to TRBJ2-2; TRBD1 is a possible D gene (6 bases). The CDR3 is 14 residues long. Germline V lookup: CDR1 SGHTA, CDR2 FQGNSA. V lost 1 base and J 4 bases, leaving 7 bases between the germline ends. The CDR3 spells CASSLDRATGELFF. In DNA form, the CDR3 reads TGTGCCAGCAGCTTAGACAGGGCCACCGGGGAGCTGTTTTTT.

The chain links TRBV30 to TRBJ1-5; no clear D. This CDR3 region has 12 residues. Germline-derived CDR1 and CDR2 are GTSNPN and SVGIG (reference sequence). The V gene lost 0 bases and the J gene lost 9 bases, with 9 bases spanning the gap. Here the CDR3 DNA reads TGTGCCTGGAGTGTCCCCGCCGGGCCCCAGCATTTT. Translating it yields CAWSVPAGPQHF. The complete variable domain, with remaining parts taken from reference TRBV30 and TRBJ1-5, reads SQTIHQWPATLVQPVGSPLSLECTVEGTSNPNLYWYRQAAGRGLQLLFYSVGIGQISSEVPQNLSASRPQDRQFILSSKKLLLSDSGFYLCAWSVPAGPQHFGDGTRLSIL.

This chain links TRBV5-1 with TRBJ2-1; no reliable D call. In germline, CDR1 is SGHRS, CDR2 YFSETQ. The germline V and J ends were trimmed by 3 bases and 0 bases, with 4 bases remaining between them. There are 13 residues in the CDR3. The CDR3 DNA reads TGCGCCAGCAGCTCCCTCTCCTACAATGAGCAGTTCTTC. This sequence encodes CASSSLSYNEQFF. The full variable domain, in which reference TRBV5-1 and TRBJ2-1 provide the parts outside the CDR3, is KAGVTQTPRYLIKTRGQQVTLSCSPISGHRSVSWYQQTPGQGLQFLFEYFSETQRNKGNFPGRFSGRQFSNSRSEMNVSTLELGDSALYLCASSSLSYNEQFFGPGTRLTVL.

This clone was seen a few times. DNA of the CDR3: TGCGCCAGCAGCCAAGAGGCAGTTAACTATGGCTACACCTTC. Translation gives CASSQEAVNYGYTF. The rearrangement joins TRBV4-3 to TRBJ1-2; D is uncertain. The CDR3 consists of 14 residues. V was clipped by 0 bases and J by 1 base, with 6 bases between them. The germline gives CDR1 LGHNA, CDR2 YSLEER.